This T cell receptor beta chain was identified in a study of cytomegalovirus exposure and HLA in healthy donors. Turning to the study itself: Early on, a data release was issued that held about 85 million unique TCRs from HLA-typed donors.

Findings and caveats of the study: Earlier findings revealed that most TCR beta V segments proved productive either about 87% or about 30% of the time. Specificity for CMV antigens was confirmed in vitro for a few of the CMV-associated chains. 150 to 200 TCR beta chains were listed as cytomegalovirus-associated.

The PCR contained 60 Vbeta and 13 Jbeta primers. Clones were sequenced by immunoSEQ multiplex PCR, and TCRdb holds only the in-frame ones, with some missing. The sample includes about 100,000 clones, roughly three quarters seen only once; the top ten take approximately 3.7%. Points on this clone: No antigen is known for it.

This clonotype was obtained from a female donor in good health and CMV-seropositive. Sequencing input: PBMCs.

The DNA for the CDR3 is TGCGCCAGCAGCTTCAGCGGGGGGGCCGAGACCCAGTACTTC. Its protein product is CASSFSGGAETQYF. V is TRBV5-1 and J is TRBJ2-5; 10 positions agree with TRBD2. Germline CDR1 and CDR2: SGHRS and YFSETQ. The J segment lost 5 bases and the V segment lost 2 bases, leaving 3 bases of the junction unmatched. The CDR3 loop spans 14 amino acids.